The clone carrying this T cell receptor (beta chain) was observed a handful of times. Its antigen is as yet unknown. The data originate from a study of post-analysis software for immune sequencing data. Study-level information: Disease courses included relapsing-remitting, secondary progressive and progressive-relapsing multiple sclerosis. Study results and caveats: Those samples that were prepared in the same batch co-clustered strongly by F measure. A handful of TRBV segments were significantly more frequent in patients than in controls. TRBV5-6, TRBV5-1 and TRBV20-1 were among these segments.

With 1 base clipped from V and 8 bases from J, the junction kept 11 bases outside the gene matches. Germline V gene data show CDR1 as SGHKS and CDR2 as YYEKEE (reference sequence). This CDR3 is 15 amino acids long. Built from TCR beta cDNA, the libraries had unique molecular identifiers in them. A population of about 0.95 to 10 million T cells gave rise to roughly 0.5 million cDNA molecules. Each CDR3 protein is one row after TCRdb ran MiXCR on the PCR reads. The data show hundreds of thousands of distinct CDR3 sequences, about 57% seen once. The chain employs TRBV5-5 and TRBJ1-2; TRBD1 agrees at 7 bases. The TCR was taken from a girl aged 5-17 years with multiple sclerosis. Input material: blood. The CDR3 sequence is CASSLTKGARGGYTF. For the CDR3, the DNA is TGTGCCAGCAGCTTGACGAAGGGGGCGCGTGGCGGCTACACCTTC.